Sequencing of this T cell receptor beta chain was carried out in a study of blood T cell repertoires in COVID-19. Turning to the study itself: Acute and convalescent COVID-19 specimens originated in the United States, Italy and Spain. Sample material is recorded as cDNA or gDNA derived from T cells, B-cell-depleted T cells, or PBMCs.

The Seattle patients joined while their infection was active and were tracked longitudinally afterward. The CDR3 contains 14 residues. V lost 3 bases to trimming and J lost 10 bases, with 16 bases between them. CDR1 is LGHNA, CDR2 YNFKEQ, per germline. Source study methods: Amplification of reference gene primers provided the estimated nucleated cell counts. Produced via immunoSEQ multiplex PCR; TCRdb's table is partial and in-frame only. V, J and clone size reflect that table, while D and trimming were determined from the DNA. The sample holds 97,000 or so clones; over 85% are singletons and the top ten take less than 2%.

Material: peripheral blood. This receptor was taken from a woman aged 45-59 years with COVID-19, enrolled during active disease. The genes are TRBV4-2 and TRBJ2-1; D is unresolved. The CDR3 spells CASSHGPGTGEQFF. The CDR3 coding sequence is TGTGCCAGCAGCCATGGGCCAGGAACTGGGGAGCAGTTCTTC.